The 25 T cell receptor beta chains reported below all come from one sample, sequenced in a study of T cells in Graves' hyperthyroidism and ophthalmopathy. TCR beta CDR3 sequences were amplified from RNA transcripts. RT-PCR in the first round (using the HTBI primer set) targeted the TCR CDR3. TCRdb re-called the multiplex PCR reads with MiXCR, one entry per CDR3 protein. This table holds 540,000 or so distinct CDR3 sequences, approximately 15% found once. Sequencing was carried out using blood. The receptors were gathered from a young woman with Graves' hyperthyroidism.

Notes on this clonotype: This could be a read error, since a much larger clone is one nucleotide away. The gene calls are TRBV10-3 and TRBJ2-7, with 11 bases aligning to TRBD1. CDR1 ENHRY and CDR2 SYGVKD come from the germline V gene. This CDR3 is built from 15 residues. The CDR3 sequence: CVIRGVDRGPYEQYF. CDR3 bases: TGTGTCATCAGGGGGGTGGACAGGGGGCCCTACGAGCAGTACTTC.

This clonotype was seen many times. V is TRBV15 and J is TRBJ2-1; D unclear. The germline V gene encodes CDR1 LNHNV and CDR2 YYDKDF (reference sequence). The CDR3 has 13 residues. With 2 bases removed from V and 6 bases from J, the gap between germline ends came to 8 bases. The DNA for the CDR3 is TGTGCCACCAGCAGATATACCGGCAATGAGCAGTTCTTC. Residues: CATSRYTGNEQFF.

The rearrangement links TRBV5-1 to TRBJ2-7; no clear D. The CDR3 has 14 residues. Germline V gene sequence: CDR1 SGHRS, CDR2 YFSETQ. Trimming left V 0 bases short and J 5 bases short, with 12 bases between. The DNA of the CDR3 is TGCGCCAGCAGCTTGGCTCTCCTCCCCAACGAGCAGTACTTC. This codes for CASSLALLPNEQYF.

The chain combines TRBV19 with TRBJ2-1; D may be TRBD1 (8 bases). This CDR3 is built from 15 residues. V was trimmed by 4 bases and J by 5 bases, leaving 15 bases between them. Germline V CDR1 and CDR2: LNHDA, SQIVND (reference sequence). In DNA form, the CDR3 reads TGTGCCAGTAGTAACCACAGGGGGGGGAACAATGAGCAGTTCTTC. As protein: CASSNHRGGNNEQFF.

The chain recombines TRBV25-1 with TRBJ2-1; 9 nucleotides align to TRBD2. The germline V gene has CDR1 MGHDK and CDR2 SYGVNS. With V trimmed by 7 bases and J by 3 bases, 4 bases remained unmatched. The CDR3 extends over 14 amino acids. CDR3 loop: CASKASGNYNEQFF. For the CDR3, the DNA is TGTGCCAGCAAGGCTAGCGGGAACTACAATGAGCAGTTCTTC.

This clonotype was counted at least ten times. V usage is TRBV6-1 and J usage is TRBJ1-1; tentative D call: TRBD1 (6 bases). This CDR3 spans 14 amino acids. Trimming removed 4 bases from V and 2 bases from J, with 11 bases in between. Germline lookup yields CDR1 MNHNS and CDR2 SASEGT. In nucleotides, the CDR3 is TGTGCCAGCAGTGTCCGGGGGGGCAACACTGAAGCTTTCTTT. Protein product: CASSVRGGNTEAFF.

This clonotype was seen at least ten times. This chain joins TRBV20-1 and TRBJ1-4, with D maybe TRBD1 (5 bases). The germline V and J ends were trimmed by 5 bases and 7 bases, with 23 bases remaining between them. This CDR3 has 16 amino acids. Germline V gene lookup returns CDR1 DFQATT and CDR2 SNEGSKA (reference sequence). The CDR3 region is CSAGKGSGDYSEKLFF. The DNA for the CDR3 is TGCAGTGCTGGAAAGGGGTCTGGGGATTACAGTGAAAAACTGTTTTTT.

This clonotype has only a few counts. The V call is TRBV5-1, the J call TRBJ2-5; TRBD2 aligns across 9 bases. Trimming took 4 bases from V and 2 from J; bases not matched to a gene: 6. There are 15 residues in the CDR3. In germline, CDR1 is SGHRS, CDR2 YFSETQ. DNA for the CDR3: TGCGCCAGCAGCCCCTTAGCGGGAGTTCAAGAGACCCAGTACTTC. This encodes CASSPLAGVQETQYF.

This sequence joins TRBV4-2 and TRBJ2-3; 9 bases line up with TRBD1. V trimming: 5 bases; J trimming: 5 bases; junction bases outside the gene matches: 11. The CDR3 consists of 16 residues. Germline-derived CDR1 and CDR2 are LGHNA and YNFKEQ. The CDR3 here is CASSATGTGSVDTQYF. CDR3 DNA sequence: TGTGCCAGCAGCGCCACTGGGACAGGGAGTGTAGATACGCAGTATTTT.

This clonotype occurred a few times. The chain combines TRBV6-1 with TRBJ2-5; D remains unclear. Germline CDR1 reads MNHNS; CDR2 reads SASEGT. The CDR3 extends over 14 amino acids. Trimming left V 5 bases short and J 5 bases short, with 15 bases between. CDR3 DNA sequence: TGTGCCAGCAGTCGCTCCGGACCCAGGGAGACCCAGTACTTC. Residues: CASSRSGPRETQYF.

This clonotype was found a few times. This chain connects TRBV2 to TRBJ2-6; tentatively, D is TRBD2 (7 bases). The CDR3 runs to 15 residues. V lost 7 bases and J lost 2, with 12 bases in between. From germline, CDR1 is SNHLY and CDR2 FYNNEI. The CDR3 is CASKGGGPGANVLTF. The CDR3 region has the DNA TGTGCCAGCAAGGGAGGGGGACCTGGGGCCAACGTCCTGACTTTC.

This clonotype was found a few times. V is TRBV7-9 and J is TRBJ2-2; 7 nucleotides match TRBD1. The CDR3 is 16 amino acids. V was pared by 5 bases and J by 0 bases, with 6 bases of the junction left unmatched. Germline lookup yields CDR1 SEHNR and CDR2 FQNEAQ (reference sequence). DNA of the CDR3: TGTGCCAGCAGCATACGACAGGGTACGAACACCGGGGAGCTGTTTTTT. Its protein product is CASSIRQGTNTGELFF.

This clonotype was counted ten times or more. This rearrangement joins TRBV7-8 to TRBJ2-1; 16 nucleotides align to TRBD2. The V gene end was trimmed by 2 bases and the J gene end by 8 bases; junction bases not matched to a gene: 3. The germline CDR1 and CDR2 sequences are SGHVS and FQNEAQ. The CDR3 contains 16 residues. The CDR3 region is CASSLRGLAGGDEQFF. CDR3 DNA: TGTGCCAGCAGCTTAAGGGGACTAGCGGGAGGGGATGAGCAGTTCTTC.

This rearrangement joins TRBV7-9 to TRBJ2-1; the match to TRBD2 covers 9 bases. The CDR3 is made up of 15 amino acids. Germline V gene data show CDR1 as SEHNR and CDR2 as FQNEAQ (reference sequence). Germline trimming cut 3 bases from V and 2 bases from J; bases unmatched to any gene: 2. CDR3 DNA sequence: TGTGCCAGCAGCTTCAGCGGGAGGACCTACAATGAGCAGTTCTTC. This sequence encodes CASSFSGRTYNEQFF.

The CDR3 DNA reads as TGTGCCAGCAGCCCCCCGGGACAGGGGGTCTCCTACGAGCAGTACTTC. It yields the protein CASSPPGQGVSYEQYF. The chain couples TRBV7-3 to TRBJ2-7, with 11 bases aligning to TRBD1. V lost 5 bases and J lost 0; bases outside the gene matches: 6. Germline CDR1 is SGHTA and CDR2 is FQGTGA. The CDR3 contains 16 residues.

The V and J genes are TRBV7-9 and TRBJ2-1; maybe TRBD2 (6 bases). Germline V gene data show CDR1 as SEHNR and CDR2 as FQNEAQ (reference sequence). The CDR3 covers 15 residues. V lost 1 base and J lost 8, with 15 bases in between. CDR3 protein: CASSLGGSTGDEQFF. DNA of the CDR3: TGTGCCAGCAGCTTAGGGGGGTCCACGGGAGATGAGCAGTTCTTC.

In regard to this clonotype: Without the conserved terminal phenylalanine or tryptophan, this CDR3 likely stems from a read error. This rearrangement joins TRBV2 to TRBJ1-1, with TRBD1 matching over 8 bases. Germline trimming cut 6 bases from V and 4 bases from J; bases unmatched to any gene: 10. CDR1 is SNHLY, CDR2 FYNNEI, per germline. The CDR3 extends over 15 amino acids. The chain's CDR3 is CASRVPQGVSTEAFS. The CDR3 bases are TGTGCCAGCAGGGTCCCACAGGGGGTGAGCACTGAAGCTTTCTCT.

This chain connects TRBV3-1 to TRBJ2-1, with D perhaps matching TRBD2 (6 bases). The V gene lost 4 bases and the J gene lost 0 bases, with 19 bases spanning the gap. The V gene's germline CDR1 is LGHDT and CDR2 YNNKEL (reference sequence). The CDR3 runs 18 residues. The CDR3: CASSPLRGPGSSYNEQFF. The CDR3 bases are TGTGCCAGCAGCCCTCTACGGGGACCCGGGAGCTCCTACAATGAGCAGTTCTTC.

The sample holds a few counts of this clonotype. The chain uses TRBV6-2 or TRBV6-3 and TRBJ2-1; D possibly corresponds to TRBD2 (5 bases). The CDR3 is 13 residues long. Deletions cut 6 bases from V and 3 bases from J, with 9 bases between. Germline CDR1 reads MNHEY; CDR2 reads SVGEGT. CDR3 DNA: TGTGCCAGCAGGGCTCGGGACTACAATGAGCAGTTCTTC. This codes for CASRARDYNEQFF.

At least ten counts were recorded for this clonotype. CDR3 amino acids: CASSVGVDSNQPQHF. In DNA, the CDR3 is TGTGCCAGCAGCGTAGGAGTTGATAGCAATCAGCCCCAGCATTTT. The rearrangement joins TRBV9 to TRBJ1-5; D gene uncertain. CDR1 and CDR2 from the germline V gene are SGDLS and YYNGEE. The CDR3 extends over 15 amino acids. Trimming took off 0 bases at V and 0 bases at J, with 7 bases between the two ends.

This clonotype has ten or more counts. V usage is TRBV24-1 and J usage is TRBJ2-2, with 7 bases fitting TRBD2. V was clipped by 1 base and J by 0 bases; unmatched bases: 7. The germline V gene encodes CDR1 KGHDR and CDR2 SFDVKD. The CDR3 length is 18 residues. CDR3: CATSDFISSGANTGELFF. CDR3 nucleotide sequence: TGTGCCACCAGTGATTTCATTTCTAGCGGAGCGAACACCGGGGAGCTGTTTTTT.

The rearrangement joins TRBV10-3 to TRBJ2-2; TRBD1 matches 9 bases. Germline-derived CDR1 and CDR2 are ENHRY and SYGVKD. The CDR3 has 15 residues. J lost 4 bases, V lost 9 bases, and 9 bases had no gene match. CDR3 sequence (DNA): TGTGCCATTAAACCGGGACAGGGTGTCACCGGGGAGCTGTTTTTT. As protein: CAIKPGQGVTGELFF.

Worth noting for this clonotype: A single base separates this from a much larger clone, so it may be a read error. V is TRBV28 and J is TRBJ1-2, with D tentatively TRBD1 (6 bases). CDR1 and CDR2 from the germline V gene are MDHEN and SYDVKM. The CDR3 has 17 amino acids. Trimming stripped 6 bases from V and 6 bases from J, with 26 bases between. CDR3 sequence: CASSPLALRGAEDGYTF. CDR3 nucleotide sequence: TGTGCCAGCAGCCCCCTGGCCCTTCGGGGGGCGGAGGATGGCTACACCTTC.

This clonotype was recorded many times. The genes are TRBV30 and TRBJ1-1; possibly TRBD1 for D (5 bases). Deletions cut 4 bases from V and 1 base from J, with 19 bases between. Germline assignment: CDR1 GTSNPN and CDR2 SVGIG (reference sequence). There are 16 residues in the CDR3. This CDR3 is CAWNRGPTQKNTEAFF. The DNA of the CDR3 is TGTGCCTGGAACCGGGGACCTACACAGAAGAACACTGAAGCTTTCTTT.

This clonotype was recorded many times. The chain combines TRBV7-9 with TRBJ2-7; a possible D gene is TRBD1 (6 bases). Trimming removed 6 bases from V and 2 bases from J, with 17 bases in between. CDR1 and CDR2 (germline): SEHNR, FQNEAQ (reference sequence). This CDR3 is built from 15 residues. The CDR3 loop is CASSSPTGSTYEQYF. The DNA for the CDR3 is TGTGCCAGCAGTTCGCCGACAGGTTCGACCTACGAGCAGTACTTC.